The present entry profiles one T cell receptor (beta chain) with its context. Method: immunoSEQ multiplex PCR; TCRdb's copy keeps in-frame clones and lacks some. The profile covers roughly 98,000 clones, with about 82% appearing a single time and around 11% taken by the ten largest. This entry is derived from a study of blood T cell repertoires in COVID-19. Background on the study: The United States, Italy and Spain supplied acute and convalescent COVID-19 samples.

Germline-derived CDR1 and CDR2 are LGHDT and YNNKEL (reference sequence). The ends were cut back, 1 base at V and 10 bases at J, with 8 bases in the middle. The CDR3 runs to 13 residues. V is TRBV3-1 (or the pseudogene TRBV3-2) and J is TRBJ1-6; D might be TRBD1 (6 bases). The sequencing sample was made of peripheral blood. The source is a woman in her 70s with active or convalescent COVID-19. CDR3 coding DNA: TGTGCCAGCAGCCAAGCCAGGGGCTCACCCCTCCACTTT. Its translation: CASSQARGSPLHF.